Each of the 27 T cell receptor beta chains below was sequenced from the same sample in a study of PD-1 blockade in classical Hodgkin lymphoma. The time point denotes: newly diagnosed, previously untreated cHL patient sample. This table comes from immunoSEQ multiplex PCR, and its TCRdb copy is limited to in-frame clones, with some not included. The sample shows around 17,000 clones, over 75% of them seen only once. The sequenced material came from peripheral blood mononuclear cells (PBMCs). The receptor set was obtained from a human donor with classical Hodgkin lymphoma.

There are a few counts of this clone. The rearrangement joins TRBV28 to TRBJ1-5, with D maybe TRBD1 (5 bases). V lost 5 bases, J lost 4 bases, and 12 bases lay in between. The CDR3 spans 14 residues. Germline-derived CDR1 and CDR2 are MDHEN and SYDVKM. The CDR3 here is CASSIGTGNQPQHF. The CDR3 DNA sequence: TGTGCCAGCAGTATCGGGACGGGAAATCAGCCCCAGCATTTT.

CDR3 DNA: TGTGCCAGCAGTGACACCGGGACTAGCGGGACTACCCTCTACGAGCAGTACTTC. It codes for CASSDTGTSGTTLYEQYF. The rearrangement links TRBV25-1 to TRBJ2-7; 13 bases align to TRBD2. V lost 3 bases and J lost 3; bases outside the gene matches: 11. This CDR3 has 18 residues. Germline CDR1 is MGHDK and CDR2 is SYGVNS.

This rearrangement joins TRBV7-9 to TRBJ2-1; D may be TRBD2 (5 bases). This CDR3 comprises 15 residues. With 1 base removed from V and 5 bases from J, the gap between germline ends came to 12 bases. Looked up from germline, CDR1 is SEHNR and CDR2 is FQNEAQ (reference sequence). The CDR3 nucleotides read TGTGCCAGCAGCTTAGATGAGCGGCTCCACAATGAGCAGTTCTTC. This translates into CASSLDERLHNEQFF. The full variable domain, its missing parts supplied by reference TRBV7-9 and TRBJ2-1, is DTGVSQNPRHKITKRGQNVTFRCDPISEHNRLYWYRQTLGQGPEFLTYFQNEAQLEKSRLLSDRFSAERPKGSFSTLEIQRTEQGDSAMYLCASSLDERLHNEQFFGPGTRLTVL.

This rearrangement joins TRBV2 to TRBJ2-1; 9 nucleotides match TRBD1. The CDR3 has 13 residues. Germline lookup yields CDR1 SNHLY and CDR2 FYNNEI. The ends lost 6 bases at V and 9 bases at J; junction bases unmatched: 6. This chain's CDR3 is CASRPGQGSEQFF. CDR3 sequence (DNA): TGTGCCAGCAGACCGGGACAGGGAAGTGAGCAGTTCTTC.

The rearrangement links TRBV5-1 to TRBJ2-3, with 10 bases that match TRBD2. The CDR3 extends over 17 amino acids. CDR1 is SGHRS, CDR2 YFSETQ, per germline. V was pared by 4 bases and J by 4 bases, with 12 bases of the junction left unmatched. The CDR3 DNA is TGCGCCAGCAGCCCCAACCGCCTAGCGGGAGACCCAGATACGCAGTATTTT. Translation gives CASSPNRLAGDPDTQYF.

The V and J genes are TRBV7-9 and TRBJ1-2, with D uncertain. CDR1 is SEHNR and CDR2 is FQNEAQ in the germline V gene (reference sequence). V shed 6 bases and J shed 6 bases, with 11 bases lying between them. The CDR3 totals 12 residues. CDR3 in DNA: TGTGCCAGCAGTCACAACACCGATGGCTACACCTTC. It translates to CASSHNTDGYTF. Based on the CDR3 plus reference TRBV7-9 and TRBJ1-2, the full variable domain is DTGVSQNPRHKITKRGQNVTFRCDPISEHNRLYWYRQTLGQGPEFLTYFQNEAQLEKSRLLSDRFSAERPKGSFSTLEIQRTEQGDSAMYLCASSHNTDGYTFGSGTRLTVV.

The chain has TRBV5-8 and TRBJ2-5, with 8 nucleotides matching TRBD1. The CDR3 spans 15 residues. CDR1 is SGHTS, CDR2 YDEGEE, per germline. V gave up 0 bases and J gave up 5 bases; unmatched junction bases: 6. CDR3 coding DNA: TGTGCCAGCAGCTTGGGGACAGGGCGATGGGAGACCCAGTACTTC. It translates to CASSLGTGRWETQYF. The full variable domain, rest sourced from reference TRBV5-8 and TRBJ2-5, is EAGVTQSPTHLIKTRGQQATLRCSPISGHTSVYWYQQALGLGLQFLLWYDEGEERNRGNFPPRFSGRQFPNYSSELNVNALELEDSALYLCASSLGTGRWETQYFGPGTRLLVL.

This CDR3 reads CASSLDLTTGANVLTF. In nucleotides, the CDR3 is TGTGCCAGCAGCTTGGACCTGACAACTGGGGCCAACGTCCTGACTTTC. The V gene is TRBV5-5, the J gene TRBJ2-6; no definite D call. CDR1 SGHKS and CDR2 YYEKEE come from the germline V gene (reference sequence). The CDR3 covers 16 residues. V was pared by 0 bases and J by 2 bases, with 9 bases between.

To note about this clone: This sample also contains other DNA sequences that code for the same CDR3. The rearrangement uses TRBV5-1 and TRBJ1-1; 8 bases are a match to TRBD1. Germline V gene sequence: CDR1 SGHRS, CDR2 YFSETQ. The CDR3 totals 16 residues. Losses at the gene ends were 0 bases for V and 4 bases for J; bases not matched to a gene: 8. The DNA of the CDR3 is TGCGCCAGCAGCTTGGAGGGGACAGGTGGACCCACTGAAGCTTTCTTT. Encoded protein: CASSLEGTGGPTEAFF.

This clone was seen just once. In nucleotides, the CDR3 is TGTGCCAGCTCACAGCGGGAGGGCCAAGAGACCCAGTACTTC. Translated, it gives CASSQREGQETQYF. The chain has TRBV18 and TRBJ2-5; 10 bases agree with TRBD2. There are 14 residues in the CDR3. Germline V gene data show CDR1 as KGHSH and CDR2 as LQKENI. The J segment lost 1 base and the V segment lost 4 bases, leaving 0 bases of the junction unmatched.

CDR3 sequence reads: CASSLEVAGVGNEQFF. The CDR3 nucleotides read TGTGCCAGCAGCTTAGAAGTAGCGGGAGTAGGTAATGAGCAGTTCTTC. This rearrangement joins TRBV11-2 to TRBJ2-1; the match to TRBD2 covers 9 bases. Germline CDR1 and CDR2: SGHAT and FQNNGV. V lost 0 bases and J lost 7; bases outside the gene matches: 7. The CDR3 is 16 residues long.

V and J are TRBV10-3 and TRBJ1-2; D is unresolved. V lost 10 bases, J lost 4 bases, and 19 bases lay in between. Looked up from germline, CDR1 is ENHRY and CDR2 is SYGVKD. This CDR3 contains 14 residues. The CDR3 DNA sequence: TGTGCCACCCTCGACGAAACCGTTAGCTATGGCTACACCTTC. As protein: CATLDETVSYGYTF.

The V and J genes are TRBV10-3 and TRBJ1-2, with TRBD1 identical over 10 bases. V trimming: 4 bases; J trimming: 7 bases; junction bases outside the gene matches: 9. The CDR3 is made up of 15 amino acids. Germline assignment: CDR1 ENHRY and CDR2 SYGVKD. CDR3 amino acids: CAISGGTGEKVGYTF. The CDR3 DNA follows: TGTGCCATCAGTGGGGGGACAGGGGAGAAGGTTGGCTACACCTTC.

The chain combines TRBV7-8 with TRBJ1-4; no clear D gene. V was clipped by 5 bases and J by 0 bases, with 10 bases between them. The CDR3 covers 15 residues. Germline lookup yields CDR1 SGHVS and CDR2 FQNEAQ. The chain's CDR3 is CASSPGDATNEKLFF. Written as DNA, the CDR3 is TGTGCCAGCAGCCCAGGCGATGCAACTAATGAAAAACTGTTTTTT.

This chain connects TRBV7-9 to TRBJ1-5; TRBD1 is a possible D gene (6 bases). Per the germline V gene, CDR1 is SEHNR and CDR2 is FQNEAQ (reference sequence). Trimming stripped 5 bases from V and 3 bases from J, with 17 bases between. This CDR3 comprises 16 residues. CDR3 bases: TGTGCCAGCAGCACCGGGGCGGGGGACAACAATCAGCCCCAGCATTTT. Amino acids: CASSTGAGDNNQPQHF. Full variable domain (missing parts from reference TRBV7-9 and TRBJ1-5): DTGVSQNPRHKITKRGQNVTFRCDPISEHNRLYWYRQTLGQGPEFLTYFQNEAQLEKSRLLSDRFSAERPKGSFSTLEIQRTEQGDSAMYLCASSTGAGDNNQPQHFGDGTRLSIL.

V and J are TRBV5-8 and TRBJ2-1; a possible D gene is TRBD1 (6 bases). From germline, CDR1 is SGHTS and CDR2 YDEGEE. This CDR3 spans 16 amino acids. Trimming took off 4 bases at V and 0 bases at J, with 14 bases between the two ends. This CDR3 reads CASSPVPQGSYNEQFF. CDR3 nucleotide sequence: TGTGCCAGCAGCCCCGTACCACAGGGCTCCTACAATGAGCAGTTCTTC.

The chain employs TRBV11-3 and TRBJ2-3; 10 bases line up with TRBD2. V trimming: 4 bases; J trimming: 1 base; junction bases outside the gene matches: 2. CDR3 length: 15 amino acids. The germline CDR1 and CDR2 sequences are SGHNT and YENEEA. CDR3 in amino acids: CASSSGTSGTDTQYF. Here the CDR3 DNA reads TGTGCCAGCAGCTCCGGGACTAGCGGCACAGATACGCAGTATTTT.

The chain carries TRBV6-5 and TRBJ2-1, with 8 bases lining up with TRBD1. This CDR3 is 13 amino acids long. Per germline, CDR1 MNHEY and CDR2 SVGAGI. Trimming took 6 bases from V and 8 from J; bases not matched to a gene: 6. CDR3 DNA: TGTGCCAGCAGCCCCAACAGGGGGGATGAGCAGTTCTTC. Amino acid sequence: CASSPNRGDEQFF.

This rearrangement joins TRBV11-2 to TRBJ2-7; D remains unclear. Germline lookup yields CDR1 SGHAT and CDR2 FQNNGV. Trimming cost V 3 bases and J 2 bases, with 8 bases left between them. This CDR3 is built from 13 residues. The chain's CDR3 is CASSFSQAYEQYF. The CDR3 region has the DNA TGTGCCAGCAGCTTTTCCCAGGCCTACGAGCAGTACTTC.

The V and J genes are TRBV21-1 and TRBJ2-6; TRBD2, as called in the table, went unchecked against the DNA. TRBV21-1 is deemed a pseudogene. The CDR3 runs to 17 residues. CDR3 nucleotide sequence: TGTGCCAGCCCCGGGGGGGGGCGGCCCCATGGGGCCAACGTCCTGACTTTC. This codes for CASPGGGRPHGANVLTF.

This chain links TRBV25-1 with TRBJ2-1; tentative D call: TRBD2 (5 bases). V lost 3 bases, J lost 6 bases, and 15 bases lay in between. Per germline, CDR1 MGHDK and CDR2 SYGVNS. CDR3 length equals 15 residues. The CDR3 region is CASSDSRSEGNEQFF. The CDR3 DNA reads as TGTGCCAGCAGTGATTCAAGAAGTGAGGGCAATGAGCAGTTCTTC.

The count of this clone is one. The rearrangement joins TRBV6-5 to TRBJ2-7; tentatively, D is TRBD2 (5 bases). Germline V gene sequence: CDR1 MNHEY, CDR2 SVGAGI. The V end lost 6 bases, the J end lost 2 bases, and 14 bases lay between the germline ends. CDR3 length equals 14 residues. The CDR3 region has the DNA TGTGCCAGCAGCCCGGCGGGCCAACCCTACGAGCAGTACTTC. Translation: CASSPAGQPYEQYF.

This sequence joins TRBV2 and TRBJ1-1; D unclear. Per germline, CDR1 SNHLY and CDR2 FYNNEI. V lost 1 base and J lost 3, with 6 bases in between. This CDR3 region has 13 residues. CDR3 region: CASSEGGDTEAFF. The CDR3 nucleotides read TGTGCCAGCAGTGAAGGAGGAGACACTGAAGCTTTCTTT.

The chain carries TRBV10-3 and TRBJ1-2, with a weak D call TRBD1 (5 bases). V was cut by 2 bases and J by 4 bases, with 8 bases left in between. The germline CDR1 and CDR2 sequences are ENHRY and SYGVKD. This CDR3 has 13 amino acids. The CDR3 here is CAISEGDGYGYTF. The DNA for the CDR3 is TGTGCCATCAGTGAGGGGGACGGCTATGGCTACACCTTC.

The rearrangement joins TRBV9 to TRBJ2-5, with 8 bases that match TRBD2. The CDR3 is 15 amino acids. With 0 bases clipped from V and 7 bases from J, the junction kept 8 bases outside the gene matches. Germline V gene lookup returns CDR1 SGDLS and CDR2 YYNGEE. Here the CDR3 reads CASSVESSGYATQYF. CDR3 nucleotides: TGTGCCAGCAGCGTAGAATCTAGCGGGTACGCGACCCAGTACTTC.

In DNA, the CDR3 is TGTGCCAGCAGAGGGGGGACTAGCGGGTGGTTAACCGCCTACGAGCAGTACTTC. This translates into CASRGGTSGWLTAYEQYF. The J gene is TRBJ2-7, the V gene TRBV2; the match to TRBD2 covers 12 bases. The germline V gene encodes CDR1 SNHLY and CDR2 FYNNEI. J gave up 2 bases and V 6 bases, and 14 bases lay outside the gene matches. This CDR3 spans 18 amino acids.

This chain's CDR3 is CAWRDQATEAFF. The CDR3, as DNA: TGTGCCTGGAGGGACCAGGCAACTGAAGCTTTCTTT. V is TRBV30 and J is TRBJ1-1; no reliable D call. The V end lost 3 bases, the J end lost 5 bases, and 10 bases lay between the germline ends. The CDR3 runs to 12 residues. Per germline, CDR1 GTSNPN and CDR2 SVGIG (reference sequence).